This T cell receptor (beta chain) was captured by sequencing in a study of cytomegalovirus exposure and HLA in healthy donors. Study overall: There were some 410 genotyped donors. Of these, roughly 80% fell in the genetic ancestry cluster associated with self-reported Caucasian donors.

Germline V gives CDR1 SNHLY, CDR2 FYNNEI. J lost 0 bases, V lost 5 bases, and 2 bases had no gene match. CDR3 size: 14 residues. A word on this clone: Its antigen is not identified.

13 Jbeta primers and 60 Vbeta primers were used for the PCR. Produced via immunoSEQ multiplex PCR; TCRdb's table is partial and in-frame only. The sample includes about 160,000 clones, under 75% seen only once; the top ten take approximately 6.6%. Study-level findings and limits: Researchers catalogued some 160 TCR beta chains as cytomegalovirus-associated.

This chain uses TRBV2 with TRBJ2-5, with TRBD2 identical over 8 bases. This sequence was found in a woman between 55 and 75 years old in good health and CMV-seropositive. The material sequenced was PBMCs. The CDR3 reads CASSYSGNQETQYF. The DNA for the CDR3 is TGTGCCAGCAGTTATAGCGGGAACCAAGAGACCCAGTACTTC.